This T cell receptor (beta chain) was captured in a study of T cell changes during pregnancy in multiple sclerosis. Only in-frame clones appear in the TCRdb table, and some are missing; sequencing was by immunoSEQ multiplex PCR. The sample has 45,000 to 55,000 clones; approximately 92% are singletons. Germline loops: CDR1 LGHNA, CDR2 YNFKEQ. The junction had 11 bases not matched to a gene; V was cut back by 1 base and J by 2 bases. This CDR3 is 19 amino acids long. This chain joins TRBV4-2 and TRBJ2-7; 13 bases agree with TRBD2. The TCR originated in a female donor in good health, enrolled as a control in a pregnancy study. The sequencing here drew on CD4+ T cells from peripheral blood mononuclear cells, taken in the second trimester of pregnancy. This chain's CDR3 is CASSQVSGLAGVSPYEQYF. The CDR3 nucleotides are TGTGCCAGCAGCCAAGTCTCAGGACTAGCGGGAGTATCCCCCTACGAGCAGTACTTC.